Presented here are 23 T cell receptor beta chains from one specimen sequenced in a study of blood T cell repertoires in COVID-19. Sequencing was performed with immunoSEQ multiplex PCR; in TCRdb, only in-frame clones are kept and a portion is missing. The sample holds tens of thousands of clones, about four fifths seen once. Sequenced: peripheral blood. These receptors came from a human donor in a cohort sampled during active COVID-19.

CDR3 in DNA: TGTGCCAGCAGTCGCGCCACTAGCGGGGGGGGTTACGAGCAGTACTTC. Translated: CASSRATSGGGYEQYF. The chain recombines TRBV28 with TRBJ2-7, with 13 nucleotides matching TRBD2. V was pared by 5 bases and J by 4 bases, with 8 bases of the junction left unmatched. This CDR3 contains 16 residues. Germline CDR1 is MDHEN and CDR2 is SYDVKM.

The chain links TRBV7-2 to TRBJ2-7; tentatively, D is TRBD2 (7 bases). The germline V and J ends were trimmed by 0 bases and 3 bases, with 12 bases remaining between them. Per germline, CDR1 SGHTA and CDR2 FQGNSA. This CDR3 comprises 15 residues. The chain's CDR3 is CASSLAGGPNYEQYF. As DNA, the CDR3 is TGTGCCAGCAGCTTAGCGGGGGGGCCAAACTACGAGCAGTACTTC.

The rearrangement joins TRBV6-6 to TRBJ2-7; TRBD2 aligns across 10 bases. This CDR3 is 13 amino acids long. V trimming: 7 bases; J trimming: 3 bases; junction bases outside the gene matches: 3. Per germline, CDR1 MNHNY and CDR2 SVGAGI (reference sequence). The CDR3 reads CASTGTSDYEQYF. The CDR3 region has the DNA TGTGCCAGCACCGGGACTAGCGACTACGAGCAGTACTTC.

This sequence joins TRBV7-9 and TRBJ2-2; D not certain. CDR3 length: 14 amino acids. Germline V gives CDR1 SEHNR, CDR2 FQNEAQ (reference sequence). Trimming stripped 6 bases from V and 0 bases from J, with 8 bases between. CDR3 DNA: TGTGCCAGCAGTGTAGTCGCGAACACCGGGGAGCTGTTTTTT. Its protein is CASSVVANTGELFF.

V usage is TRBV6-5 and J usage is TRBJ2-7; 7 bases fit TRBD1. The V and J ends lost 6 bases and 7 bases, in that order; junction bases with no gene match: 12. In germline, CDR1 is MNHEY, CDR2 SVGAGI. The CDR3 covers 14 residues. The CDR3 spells CASRFRQGPWEQYF. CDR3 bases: TGTGCCAGCAGATTTCGACAGGGTCCGTGGGAGCAGTACTTC.

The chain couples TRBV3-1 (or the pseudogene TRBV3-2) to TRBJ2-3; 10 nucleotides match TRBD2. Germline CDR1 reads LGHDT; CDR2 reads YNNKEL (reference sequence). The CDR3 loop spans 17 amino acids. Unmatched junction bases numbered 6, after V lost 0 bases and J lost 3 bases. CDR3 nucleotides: TGTGCCAGCAGCCAAGACCGAGCGGGAGGGCCAACAGATACGCAGTATTTT. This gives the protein CASSQDRAGGPTDTQYF.

CDR3: CAISAGQGPNQPQHF. CDR3 nucleotide sequence: TGTGCCATCAGCGCGGGACAGGGACCCAATCAGCCCCAGCATTTT. This chain uses TRBV10-3 with TRBJ1-5; 9 bases line up with TRBD1. V lost 6 bases to trimming and J lost 3 bases; unmatched junction nucleotides: 6. Germline V gene lookup returns CDR1 ENHRY and CDR2 SYGVKD. The CDR3 consists of 15 residues.

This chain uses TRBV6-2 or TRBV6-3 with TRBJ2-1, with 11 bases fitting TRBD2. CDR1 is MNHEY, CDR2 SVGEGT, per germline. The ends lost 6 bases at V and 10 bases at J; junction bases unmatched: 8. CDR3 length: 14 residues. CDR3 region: CASSLTSGIEEQFF. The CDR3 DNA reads TGTGCCAGCAGCCTGACTAGCGGGATAGAGGAGCAGTTCTTC.

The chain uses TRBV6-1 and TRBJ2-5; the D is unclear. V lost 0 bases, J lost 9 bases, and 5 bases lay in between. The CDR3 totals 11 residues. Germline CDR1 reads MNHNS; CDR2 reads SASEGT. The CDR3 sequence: CASSEAPAQYF. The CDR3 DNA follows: TGTGCCAGCAGTGAAGCCCCGGCCCAGTACTTC.

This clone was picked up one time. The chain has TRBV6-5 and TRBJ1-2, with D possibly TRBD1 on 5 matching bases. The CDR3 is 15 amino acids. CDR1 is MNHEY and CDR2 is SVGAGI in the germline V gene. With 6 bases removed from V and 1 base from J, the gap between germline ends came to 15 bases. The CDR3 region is CASSRVGGSNYGYTF. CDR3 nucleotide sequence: TGTGCCAGCAGCAGAGTCGGGGGAAGTAACTATGGCTACACCTTC.

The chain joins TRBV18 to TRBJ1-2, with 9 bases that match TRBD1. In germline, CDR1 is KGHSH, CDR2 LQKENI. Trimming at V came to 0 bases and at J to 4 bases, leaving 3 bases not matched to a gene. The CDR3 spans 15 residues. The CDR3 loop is CASSPPGTGSYGYTF. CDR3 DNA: TGTGCCAGCTCACCACCCGGGACAGGGTCCTATGGCTACACCTTC.

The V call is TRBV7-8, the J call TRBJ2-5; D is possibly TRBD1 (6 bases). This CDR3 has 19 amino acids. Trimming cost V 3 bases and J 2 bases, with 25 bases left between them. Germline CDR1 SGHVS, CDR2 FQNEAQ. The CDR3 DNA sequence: TGTGCCAGCAGCTTCATCCCGCCGGGACAAAAAAGAACGCAAGAGACCCAGTACTTC. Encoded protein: CASSFIPPGQKRTQETQYF.

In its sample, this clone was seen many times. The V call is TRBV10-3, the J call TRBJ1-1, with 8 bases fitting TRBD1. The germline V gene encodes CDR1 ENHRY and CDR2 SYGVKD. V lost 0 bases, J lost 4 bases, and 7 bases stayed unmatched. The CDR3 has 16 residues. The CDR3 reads CAISESTGGRGTEAFF. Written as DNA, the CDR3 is TGTGCCATCAGTGAGTCTACAGGGGGTAGAGGCACTGAAGCTTTCTTT.

CDR3 region: CATTPGLAEETQYF. In DNA form, the CDR3 reads TGTGCCACAACCCCGGGACTAGCGGAAGAGACCCAGTACTTC. The chain recombines TRBV7-9 with TRBJ2-5; 11 nucleotides line up with TRBD2. V shed 10 bases, J shed 3 bases, and the junction held 7 bases outside the gene matches. Germline V lookup: CDR1 SEHNR, CDR2 FQNEAQ (reference sequence). The CDR3 runs 14 residues.

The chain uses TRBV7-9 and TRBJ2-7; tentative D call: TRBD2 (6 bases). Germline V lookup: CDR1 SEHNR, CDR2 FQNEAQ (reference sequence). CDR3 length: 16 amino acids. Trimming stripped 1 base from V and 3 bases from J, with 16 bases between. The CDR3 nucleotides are TGTGCCAGCAGCTTAGGCGGGGTGGGCATGGGCTACGAGCAGTACTTC. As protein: CASSLGGVGMGYEQYF.

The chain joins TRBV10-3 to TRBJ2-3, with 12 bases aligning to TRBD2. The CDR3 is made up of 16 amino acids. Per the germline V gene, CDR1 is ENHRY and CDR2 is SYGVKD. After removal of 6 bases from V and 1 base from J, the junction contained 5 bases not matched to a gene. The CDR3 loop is CAIRERLAGGTDTQYF. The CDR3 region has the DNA TGTGCCATCAGGGAACGACTAGCGGGAGGCACAGATACGCAGTATTTT.

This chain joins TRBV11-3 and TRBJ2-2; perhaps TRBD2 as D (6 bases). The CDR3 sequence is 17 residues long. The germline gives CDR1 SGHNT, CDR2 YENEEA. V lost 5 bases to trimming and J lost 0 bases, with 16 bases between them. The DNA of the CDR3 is TGTGCCAGCAGCCCCTATGGCGGGGTTACGAACACCGGGGAGCTGTTTTTT. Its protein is CASSPYGGVTNTGELFF.

Here the CDR3 reads CASSPLRQGRVSYEQYF. As DNA, the CDR3 is TGTGCCAGCAGCCCCCTCCGACAGGGGAGGGTCTCCTACGAGCAGTACTTC. V and J are TRBV28 and TRBJ2-7; TRBD1 is a possible D gene (8 bases). Trimming left V 6 bases short and J 0 bases short, with 21 bases between. The V gene's germline CDR1 is MDHEN and CDR2 SYDVKM. The CDR3 extends over 17 amino acids.

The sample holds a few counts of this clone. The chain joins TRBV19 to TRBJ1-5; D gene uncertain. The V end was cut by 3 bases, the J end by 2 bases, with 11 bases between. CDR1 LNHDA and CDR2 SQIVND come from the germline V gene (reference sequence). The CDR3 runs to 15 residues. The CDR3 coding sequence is TGTGCCAGTAGTATCCCAGGTTTGGGCAATCAGCCCCAGCATTTT. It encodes CASSIPGLGNQPQHF.

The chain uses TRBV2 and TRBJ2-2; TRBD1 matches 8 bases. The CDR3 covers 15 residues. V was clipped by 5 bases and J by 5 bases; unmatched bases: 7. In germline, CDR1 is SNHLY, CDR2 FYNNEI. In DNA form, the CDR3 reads TGTGCCAGCAGTCAGGACAGGGCGGGTACCGGGGAGCTGTTTTTT. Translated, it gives CASSQDRAGTGELFF.

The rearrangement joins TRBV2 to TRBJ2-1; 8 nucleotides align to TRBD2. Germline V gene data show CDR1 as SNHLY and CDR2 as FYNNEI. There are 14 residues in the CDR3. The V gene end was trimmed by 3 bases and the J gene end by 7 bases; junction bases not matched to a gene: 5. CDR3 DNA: TGTGCCAGCAGTGACCGGCTAGCGGGTAATGAGCAGTTCTTC. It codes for CASSDRLAGNEQFF.

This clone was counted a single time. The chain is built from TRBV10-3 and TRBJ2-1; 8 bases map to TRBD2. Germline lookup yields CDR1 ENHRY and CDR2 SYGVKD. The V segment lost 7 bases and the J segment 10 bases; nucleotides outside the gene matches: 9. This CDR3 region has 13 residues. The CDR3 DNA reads TGTGCCATCACTCCAGGACTAGCAGGGGAGCAGTTCTTC. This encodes CAITPGLAGEQFF.

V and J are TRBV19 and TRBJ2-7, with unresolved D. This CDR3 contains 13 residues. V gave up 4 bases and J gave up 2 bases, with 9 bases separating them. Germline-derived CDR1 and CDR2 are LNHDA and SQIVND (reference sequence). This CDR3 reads CASSNPEAYEQYF. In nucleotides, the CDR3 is TGTGCCAGTAGTAACCCAGAAGCCTACGAGCAGTACTTC.